Following are 29 T cell receptor beta chains from one sample sequenced in a study of T cells in Graves' hyperthyroidism and ophthalmopathy. TCR beta CDR3 sequences were amplified from RNA transcripts. TCR CDR3 regions were first amplified by RT-PCR with HTBI primers. TCRdb used MiXCR to reprocess the multiplex PCR reads, holding one entry per CDR3 protein. The table shows approximately 400,000 distinct CDR3 sequences, with about 13% occurring only once. Sequencing was done on a sample of blood. All receptors come from a man between 25 and 39 years old with Graves' hyperthyroidism that later progressed to Graves' ophthalmopathy.

This clonotype occurred many times. V is TRBV9 and J is TRBJ1-1, with D perhaps TRBD1 (5 bases). The V end lost 0 bases, the J end lost 5 bases, and 11 bases lay between the germline ends. There are 14 residues in the CDR3. Germline CDR1 is SGDLS and CDR2 is YYNGEE. CDR3 amino acids: CASSVGGSRTEAFF. CDR3 coding DNA: TGTGCCAGCAGCGTAGGGGGGTCGAGGACTGAAGCTTTCTTT.

This clonotype was picked up many times. This rearrangement joins TRBV18 to TRBJ2-2; D ambiguous. The CDR3 is 14 residues long. Trimming left V 6 bases short and J 0 bases short, with 8 bases between. Per the germline V gene, CDR1 is KGHSH and CDR2 is LQKENI. This CDR3 is CASSSTPNTGELFF. CDR3 nucleotides: TGTGCCAGCTCGTCAACACCGAACACCGGGGAGCTGTTTTTT.

The V and J genes are TRBV7-2 and TRBJ2-7; D uncertain. CDR3 length: 14 residues. Germline CDR1 and CDR2: SGHTA and FQGNSA. V was cut by 1 base and J by 3 bases, with 10 bases left in between. In DNA form, the CDR3 reads TGTGCCAGCAGCTTAGGGGATACGAACTACGAGCAGTACTTC. Translated, it gives CASSLGDTNYEQYF. Full variable domain (rest looked up from reference TRBV7-2 and TRBJ2-7): GAGVSQSPSNKVTEKGKDVELRCDPISGHTALYWYRQSLGQGLEFLIYFQGNSAPDKSGLPSDRFSAERTGGSVSTLTIQRTQQEDSAVYLCASSLGDTNYEQYFGPGTRLTVT.

The chain is built from TRBV6-5 and TRBJ1-1; D not resolved. CDR3 size: 14 residues. Germline loops: CDR1 MNHEY, CDR2 SVGAGI. The V and J ends lost 0 bases and 1 base respectively, with 6 bases between them. The CDR3 nucleotides read TGTGCCAGCAGTTACTCGCTAGCGAACACTGAAGCTTTCTTT. Translated, it gives CASSYSLANTEAFF.

This clonotype was recorded many times. The rearrangement joins TRBV20-1 to TRBJ1-1, with 8 bases matching TRBD1. There are 14 residues in the CDR3. J lost 1 base, V lost 0 bases, and 1 base had no gene match. Germline CDR1 DFQATT, CDR2 SNEGSKA (reference sequence). The CDR3 loop reads CSARDRGRNTEAFF. Here the CDR3 DNA reads TGCAGTGCTAGAGACAGGGGGCGGAACACTGAAGCTTTCTTT.

This clonotype was counted many times. CDR3 sequence: CASSYDGYQPQHF. The CDR3 nucleotides read TGTGCCAGCAGTTACGACGGGTATCAGCCCCAGCATTTT. The chain couples TRBV6-5 to TRBJ1-5; D remains ambiguous. This CDR3 has 13 residues. V lost 2 bases, J lost 5 bases, and 7 bases lay in between. The germline CDR1 and CDR2 sequences are MNHEY and SVGAGI.

J is TRBJ1-2 and V is TRBV12-3 or TRBV12-4; no reliable D call. CDR3 length: 13 residues. Trimming took off 3 bases at V and 3 bases at J, with 8 bases between the two ends. The CDR3 reads CASSFTQDYGYTF. The CDR3, as DNA: TGTGCCAGCAGTTTTACCCAGGACTATGGCTACACCTTC.

This clonotype has at least ten counts. V usage is TRBV28 and J usage is TRBJ1-5; possibly TRBD1 for D (5 bases). The CDR3 contains 12 residues. V was clipped by 6 bases and J by 4 bases, with 7 bases between them. CDR1 MDHEN and CDR2 SYDVKM come from the germline V gene. The DNA for the CDR3 is TGTGCCAGCAGGGAGGGGAATCAGCCCCAGCATTTT. Protein product: CASREGNQPQHF. The full variable domain, with the rest looked up from reference TRBV28 and TRBJ1-5, is DVKVTQSSRYLVKRTGEKVFLECVQDMDHENMFWYRQDPGLGLRLIYFSYDVKMKEKGDIPEGYSVSREKKERFSLILESASTNQTSMYLCASREGNQPQHFGDGTRLSIL.

The CDR3 here is CSAWTSGFYNEQFF. The CDR3 coding sequence is TGCAGTGCTTGGACTAGCGGATTCTACAATGAGCAGTTCTTC. The genes are TRBV20-1 and TRBJ2-1; 10 bases map to TRBD2. CDR1 is DFQATT, CDR2 SNEGSKA, per germline (reference sequence). J lost 3 bases, V lost 5 bases, and 4 bases had no gene match. There are 14 residues in the CDR3.

The CDR3 loop is CASSLPQQGFESYGYTF. CDR3 coding DNA: TGTGCCAGCAGTTTACCCCAACAGGGATTTGAGAGCTATGGCTACACCTTC. V usage is TRBV27 and J usage is TRBJ1-2; D possibly corresponds to TRBD1 (6 bases). The CDR3 spans 17 residues. Germline CDR1 MNHEY, CDR2 SMNVEV (reference sequence). V lost 2 bases and J lost 4, with 20 bases in between.

In its sample, this clonotype was seen many times. The chain links TRBV28 to TRBJ1-2; D is possibly TRBD1 (5 bases). V lost 5 bases, J lost 7 bases, and 17 bases lay in between. The CDR3 contains 14 residues. Germline values: CDR1 MDHEN, CDR2 SYDVKM. The CDR3 protein is CASSLLSGKGGYTF. The CDR3 nucleotides read TGTGCCAGCAGTCTCCTCTCAGGGAAAGGTGGCTACACCTTC.

The chain combines TRBV6-2 or TRBV6-3 with TRBJ1-3; D uncertain. Germline CDR1 reads MNHEY; CDR2 reads SVGEGT. The CDR3 is made up of 15 amino acids. Trimming left V 6 bases short and J 0 bases short, with 12 bases between. CDR3 coding DNA: TGTGCCAGCAGCCCGCTACAGCGCTCTGGAAACACCATATATTTT. It specifies CASSPLQRSGNTIYF.

This clonotype was counted ten times or more. The chain has TRBV13 and TRBJ2-7, with TRBD1 identical over 10 bases. This CDR3 contains 14 residues. The ends lost 5 bases at V and 7 bases at J; junction bases unmatched: 8. Germline lookup yields CDR1 PRHDT and CDR2 FYEKMQ (reference sequence). This CDR3 is CASSPGTGDREQYF. The CDR3 DNA sequence: TGTGCCAGCAGCCCCGGGACAGGGGATCGGGAGCAGTACTTC.

This clonotype was observed a few times. The rearrangement links TRBV15 to TRBJ1-2; 7 bases match TRBD1. CDR1 and CDR2 from the germline V gene are LNHNV and YYDKDF (reference sequence). Trimming took 5 bases from V and 4 from J; bases not matched to a gene: 13. The CDR3 is 16 amino acids. DNA of the CDR3: TGTGCCACCAGCCTCAGTTCCGGGACAGTGAGCTATGGCTACACCTTC. Its protein product is CATSLSSGTVSYGYTF.

This clonotype was observed a handful of times. V is TRBV20-1 and J is TRBJ2-7; 7 nucleotides line up with TRBD1. The germline CDR1 and CDR2 sequences are DFQATT and SNEGSKA (reference sequence). V lost 3 bases to trimming and J lost 3 bases; unmatched junction nucleotides: 5. The CDR3 runs 13 residues. CDR3: CSASTRQGYEQYF. Here the CDR3 DNA reads TGCAGTGCTAGTACGAGACAGGGCTACGAGCAGTACTTC.

In its sample, this clonotype was seen a few times. The V and J genes are TRBV9 and TRBJ2-5; D may match TRBD1 or TRBD2 (7 bases each). Germline-derived CDR1 and CDR2 are SGDLS and YYNGEE. This CDR3 has 16 residues. The V gene lost 4 bases and the J gene lost 5 bases, with 21 bases spanning the gap. CDR3 protein: CASSPEWEGAGETQYF. The CDR3 region has the DNA TGTGCCAGCAGCCCCGAGTGGGAGGGGGCTGGGGAGACCCAGTACTTC.

This clonotype occurred many times. The chain links TRBV2 to TRBJ2-7; 11 bases are a match to TRBD2. J was trimmed by 6 bases and V by 6 bases; bases with no gene match: 7. The germline CDR1 and CDR2 sequences are SNHLY and FYNNEI. The length of the CDR3 is 14 residues. The DNA of the CDR3 is TGTGCCAGCAGGCGACTAGCGGGGATAGGCGAGCAGTACTTC. Protein product: CASRRLAGIGEQYF.

The genes are TRBV19 and TRBJ1-5; D gene unclear. With 4 bases removed from V and 4 bases from J, the gap between germline ends came to 11 bases. CDR3 length equals 14 residues. Germline assignment: CDR1 LNHDA and CDR2 SQIVND (reference sequence). The CDR3 region is CASSRKGINQPQHF. CDR3 DNA: TGTGCCAGTAGTAGAAAAGGGATAAATCAGCCCCAGCATTTT.

At least ten counts were recorded for this clonotype. The chain couples TRBV7-3 to TRBJ1-5, with D possibly TRBD1 on 5 matching bases. There are 15 residues in the CDR3. Germline CDR1 and CDR2: SGHTA and FQGTGA. V lost 4 bases and J 8 bases, leaving 18 bases between the germline ends. The CDR3 region is CASSWVGDGVEPQHF. The DNA for the CDR3 is TGTGCCAGCAGCTGGGTGGGGGACGGGGTTGAGCCCCAGCATTTT.

There are many counts of this clonotype. The rearrangement joins TRBV3-1 to TRBJ1-1, with D possibly matching TRBD1 (6 bases). This CDR3 region has 14 residues. V was pared by 4 bases and J by 4 bases, with 13 bases between. Germline assignment: CDR1 LGHDT and CDR2 YNNKEL (reference sequence). The CDR3 DNA reads as TGTGCCAGCAGCCCACGTGGGGGCACCACTGAAGCTTTCTTT. It is translated as CASSPRGGTTEAFF.

The chain links TRBV2 to TRBJ1-5; 7 bases match TRBD1. Germline V CDR1 and CDR2: SNHLY, FYNNEI. The CDR3 is 17 amino acids. V was clipped by 0 bases and J by 2 bases; unmatched bases: 7. CDR3 sequence reads: CASSEARDRRGNQPQHF. The CDR3 DNA follows: TGTGCCAGCAGTGAAGCGCGGGACAGAAGGGGCAATCAGCCCCAGCATTTT.

This clonotype was seen many times. V gene TRBV28 combines with J gene TRBJ1-5; D not certain. Deletions cut 6 bases from V and 0 bases from J, with 9 bases between. The CDR3 runs 14 residues. Germline CDR1 MDHEN, CDR2 SYDVKM. CDR3 DNA sequence: TGTGCCAGCAGCCGATATTATAGCAATCAGCCCCAGCATTTT. Its protein product is CASSRYYSNQPQHF.

This clonotype came up many times. This chain uses TRBV6-1 with TRBJ2-7; D remains unclear. Trimming removed 2 bases from V and 3 bases from J, with 17 bases in between. CDR3 length: 16 amino acids. CDR1 and CDR2 from the germline V gene are MNHNS and SASEGT. In nucleotides, the CDR3 is TGTGCCAGCAGTGAAACTTACAGAGTGGGGAACTACGAGCAGTACTTC. It is translated as CASSETYRVGNYEQYF.

This clonotype was detected a few times. The gene calls are TRBV20-1 and TRBJ2-7, with D perhaps matching TRBD1 (6 bases). V was cut by 1 base and J by 7 bases, with 11 bases left in between. Germline V gene lookup returns CDR1 DFQATT and CDR2 SNEGSKA (reference sequence). This CDR3 is 12 amino acids long. The CDR3 DNA sequence: TGCAGTGCTAGAGGCCCAGGGGTTGAGCAGTACTTC. Translated, it gives CSARGPGVEQYF.

This clonotype was seen many times. V gene TRBV12-3 or TRBV12-4 combines with J gene TRBJ1-2; perhaps TRBD1 as D (5 bases). The CDR3 consists of 14 residues. Trimming took off 0 bases at V and 5 bases at J, with 10 bases between the two ends. The CDR3 DNA sequence: TGTGCCAGCAGTTTAGCCCGGGGGGGTTATGGCTACACCTTC. Residues: CASSLARGGYGYTF.

V and J are TRBV19 and TRBJ2-1; the D gene is possibly TRBD2 (5 bases). This CDR3 is 16 amino acids long. Per the germline V gene, CDR1 is LNHDA and CDR2 is SQIVND (reference sequence). V lost 5 bases and J lost 6, with 20 bases in between. CDR3 residues: CASSSRVERKGNEQFF. Here the CDR3 DNA reads TGTGCCAGTAGTTCGAGGGTCGAAAGGAAGGGCAATGAGCAGTTCTTC.

To note about this clonotype: It may be a read error: a sequence one base away is much more abundant. CDR3 nucleotides: TGTGCCAGCACCCGGGGGCCTACGGGCTACGAGCGGTACTTC. This sequence encodes CASTRGPTGYERYF. This sequence joins TRBV6-2 or TRBV6-3 and TRBJ2-7; possibly TRBD1 or TRBD2 for D (6 bases each). The CDR3 has 14 residues. The V gene's germline CDR1 is MNHEY and CDR2 SVGEGT.

This clonotype turned up a few times. The chain joins TRBV12-5 to TRBJ2-7, with TRBD2 as a possible D gene (6 bases). This CDR3 is built from 13 residues. Germline V gene lookup returns CDR1 LGHNT and CDR2 FRNRAP. Trimming cost V 9 bases and J 2 bases, with 14 bases left between them. CDR3 nucleotides: TGTGCTAGCACCGGGTCGGGAGCCTACGAGCAGTACTTC. This translates into CASTGSGAYEQYF.

This clonotype turned up a few times. Given the absence of the conserved phenylalanine or tryptophan at the CDR3 end, a read error is likely. No DNA is shown, since the ends of the CDR3 on it are uncertain; the CDR3 is the one TCRdb lists. The V and J genes are TRBV28 and TRBJ1-6; the table's D call of TRBD1 was not tested on the DNA. CDR1 is MDHEN, CDR2 SYDVKM, per germline. The CDR3 is 18 residues long, ends included. The CDR3 sequence is CASSWDRGLSSYNSPFHL.